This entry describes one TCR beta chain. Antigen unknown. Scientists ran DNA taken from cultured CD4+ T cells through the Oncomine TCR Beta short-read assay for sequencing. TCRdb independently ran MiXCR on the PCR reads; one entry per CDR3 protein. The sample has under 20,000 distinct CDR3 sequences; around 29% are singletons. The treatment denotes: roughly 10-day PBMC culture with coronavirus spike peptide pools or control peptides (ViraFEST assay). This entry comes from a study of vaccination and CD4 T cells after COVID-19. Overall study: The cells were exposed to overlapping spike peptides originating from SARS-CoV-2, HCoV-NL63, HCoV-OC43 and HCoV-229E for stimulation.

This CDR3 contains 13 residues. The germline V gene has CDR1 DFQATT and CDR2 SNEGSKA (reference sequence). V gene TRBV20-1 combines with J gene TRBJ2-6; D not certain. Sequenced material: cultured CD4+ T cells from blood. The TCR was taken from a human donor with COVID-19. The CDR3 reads CIPDDSGANVLTF. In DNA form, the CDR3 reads TGCATCCCCGATGACTCCGGGGCCAACGTCCTGACTTTC.